This T cell receptor (beta chain) appears in the sequencing data of a study of vaccination effects on CD4 cells after COVID-19. As for the study in general: Sampling occurred 16 days and one week pre-vaccination in a couple of convalescent patients. General study findings and limits: Marked clonal contraction of infection- and vaccine-induced clones was seen late after vaccination.

V was cut by 4 bases and J by 3 bases, with 3 bases left in between. CDR1 and CDR2 from the germline V gene are SQVTM and ANQGSEA. This CDR3 spans 10 amino acids. Sequenced by immunoSEQ multiplex PCR; TCRdb stores in-frame clones only, minus some. Of 55,000 or so clones listed, roughly 77% were seen once; the top ten hold approximately 5.8%. Of note for this clone: Its target is unknown.

Viral peptide pools were used in the ViraFEST assay to expand antigen-specific CD4+ T cells, and sequencing came afterward. CD4+ T cell isolation took place after approximately 11 days of culture. This individual contracted SARS-CoV-2 between March and December 2020, as verified by PCR. The sequencing here drew on CD4+ T cells from PBMCs cultured with HIV peptides, taken before COVID-19 vaccination. Specified subset: HIV-1 Nef peptide pool negative control/reference culture. The chain uses TRBV29-1 and TRBJ2-5; D unclear. The receptor comes from a human donor who had a prior SARS-CoV-2 infection. The CDR3 nucleotides are TGCAGCGTTGGGGAAGAGACCCAGTACTTC. It encodes CSVGEETQYF.